This T cell receptor (beta chain) was captured by sequencing in a study of shared clonotypes between healthy human individuals. The J segment lost 0 bases and the V segment lost 8 bases, leaving 7 bases of the junction unmatched. This CDR3 has 15 residues. From germline, CDR1 is LNHNV and CDR2 YYDKDF (reference sequence). Profiling relied on immunoSEQ multiplex PCR, and the TCRdb table lists in-frame clones only, not all of them. The table shows approximately 710,000 clones, with 90% occurring only once. This clone occurred once. The sequenced sample consisted of memory CD8+ T cells from PBMCs. Subset in this sample: CD45RO+ cells pooled with CCR7-negative TemRA cells. The chain has TRBV15 and TRBJ2-3; 8 positions agree with TRBD2. The receptor was isolated from a man aged 18 to 29 in good health. Some clones in this sample may be carry-over from other donors' samples. As DNA, the CDR3 is TGTGCCACCCTTACTAGCGGAAGGAGCACAGATACGCAGTATTTT. Residues: CATLTSGRSTDTQYF.